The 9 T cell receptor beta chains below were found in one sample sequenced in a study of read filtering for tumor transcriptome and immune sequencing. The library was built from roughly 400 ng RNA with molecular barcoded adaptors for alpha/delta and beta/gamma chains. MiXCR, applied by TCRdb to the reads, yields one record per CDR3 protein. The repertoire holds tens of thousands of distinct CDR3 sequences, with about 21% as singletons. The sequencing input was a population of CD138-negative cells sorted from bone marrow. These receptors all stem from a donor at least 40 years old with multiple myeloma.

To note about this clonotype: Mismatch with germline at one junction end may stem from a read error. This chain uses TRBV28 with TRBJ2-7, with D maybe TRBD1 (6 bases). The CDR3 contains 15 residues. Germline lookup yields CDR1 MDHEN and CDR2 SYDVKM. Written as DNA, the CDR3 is TGTGCCGGCAGCCTACTAGGTGCGGACAGCAACGAGCAGTACTTC. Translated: CAGSLLGADSNEQYF.

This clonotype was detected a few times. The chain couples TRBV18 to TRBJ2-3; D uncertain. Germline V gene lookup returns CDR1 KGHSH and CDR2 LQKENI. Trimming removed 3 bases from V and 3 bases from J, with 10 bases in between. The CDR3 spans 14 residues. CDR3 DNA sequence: TGTGCCAGCTCACCTGGCGCGGCTACAGATACGCAGTATTTT. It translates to CASSPGAATDTQYF. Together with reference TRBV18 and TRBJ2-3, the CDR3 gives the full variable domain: NAGVMQNPRHLVRRRGQEARLRCSPMKGHSHVYWYRQLPEEGLKFMVYLQKENIIDESGMPKERFSAEFPKEGPSILRIQQVVRGDSAAYFCASSPGAATDTQYFGPGTRLTVL.

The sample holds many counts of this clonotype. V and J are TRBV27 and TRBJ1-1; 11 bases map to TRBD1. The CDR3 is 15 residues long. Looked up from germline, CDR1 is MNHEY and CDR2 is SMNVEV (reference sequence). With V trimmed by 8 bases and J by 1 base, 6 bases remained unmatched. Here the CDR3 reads CASSLGTGGNTEAFF. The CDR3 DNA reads TGTGCCAGCTCCCTCGGGACAGGGGGGAACACTGAAGCTTTCTTT.

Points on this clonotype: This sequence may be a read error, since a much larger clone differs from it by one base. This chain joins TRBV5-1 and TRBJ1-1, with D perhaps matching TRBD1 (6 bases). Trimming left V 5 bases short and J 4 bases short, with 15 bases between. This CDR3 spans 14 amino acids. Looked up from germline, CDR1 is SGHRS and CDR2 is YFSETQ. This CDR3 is CASRSGQSSTEAFF. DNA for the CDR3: TGCGCCAGCAGGTCCGGACAGTCGAGCACTGAAGCTTTCTTT.

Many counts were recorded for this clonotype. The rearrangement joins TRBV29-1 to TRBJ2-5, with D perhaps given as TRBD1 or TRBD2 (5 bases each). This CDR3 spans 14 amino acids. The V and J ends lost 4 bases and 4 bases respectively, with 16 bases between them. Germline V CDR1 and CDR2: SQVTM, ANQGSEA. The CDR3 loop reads CSVAVPDGGETQYF. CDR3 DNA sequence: TGCAGCGTTGCGGTTCCTGATGGGGGAGAGACCCAGTACTTC.

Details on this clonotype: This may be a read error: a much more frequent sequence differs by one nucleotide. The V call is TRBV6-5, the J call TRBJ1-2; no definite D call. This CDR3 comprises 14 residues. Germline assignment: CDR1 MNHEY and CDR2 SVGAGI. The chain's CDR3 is CASSYSKGFYGYAF. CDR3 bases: TGTGCCAGCAGTTACTCGAAAGGTTTCTATGGCTACGCCTTC.

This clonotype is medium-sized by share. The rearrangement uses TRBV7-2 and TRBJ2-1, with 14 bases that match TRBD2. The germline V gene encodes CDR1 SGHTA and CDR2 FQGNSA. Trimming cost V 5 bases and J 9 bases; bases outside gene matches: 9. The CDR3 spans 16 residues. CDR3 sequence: CASSARGLAGVVEQFF. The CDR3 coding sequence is TGTGCCAGCAGCGCGCGGGGACTAGCGGGAGTCGTTGAGCAGTTCTTC.

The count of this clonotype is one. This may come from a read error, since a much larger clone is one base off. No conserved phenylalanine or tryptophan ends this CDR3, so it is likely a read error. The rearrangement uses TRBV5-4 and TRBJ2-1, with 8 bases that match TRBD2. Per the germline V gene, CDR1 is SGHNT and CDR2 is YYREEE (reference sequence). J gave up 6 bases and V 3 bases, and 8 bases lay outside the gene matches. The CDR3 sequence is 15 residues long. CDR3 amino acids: CASSSAIAGSNEQFL. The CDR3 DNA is TGTGCCAGCAGCTCCGCCATAGCGGGAAGCAATGAGCAGTTCCTC.

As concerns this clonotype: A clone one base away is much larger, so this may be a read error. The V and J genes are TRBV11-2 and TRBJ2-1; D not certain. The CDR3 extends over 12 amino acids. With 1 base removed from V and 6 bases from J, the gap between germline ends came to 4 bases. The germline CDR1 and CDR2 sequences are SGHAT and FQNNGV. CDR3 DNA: TGTGCCAGCAGCTTAGTCGTCAATGAGCAGTTCTTC. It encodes CASSLVVNEQFF. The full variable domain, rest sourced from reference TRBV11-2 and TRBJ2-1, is EAGVAQSPRYKIIEKRQSVAFWCNPISGHATLYWYQQILGQGPKLLIQFQNNGVVDDSQLPKDRFSAERLKGVDSTLKIQPAKLEDSAVYLCASSLVVNEQFFGPGTRLTVL.